One sample yielded the 6 T cell receptor beta chains listed below, sequenced in a study of T cell responses to AZD1222 COVID-19 vaccine. Profiling relied on immunoSEQ multiplex PCR, and the TCRdb table lists in-frame clones only, not all of them. This sample's clone table lists over 130,000 clones. Sequenced: peripheral blood. These receptors all come from an adult in good health.

The chain uses TRBV7-7 and TRBJ2-7; the match to TRBD1 covers 10 bases. CDR3 size: 13 residues. Looked up from germline, CDR1 is SSHAT and CDR2 is FNYEAQ (reference sequence). The ends lost 5 bases at V and 7 bases at J; junction bases unmatched: 5. This chain's CDR3 is CASSKDRGREQYF. For the CDR3, the DNA is TGTGCCAGCAGCAAAGACAGGGGGCGGGAGCAGTACTTC.

The chain links TRBV11-2 to TRBJ2-5; 8 bases agree with TRBD1. V trimming: 8 bases; J trimming: 4 bases; junction bases outside the gene matches: 9. Germline V gene lookup returns CDR1 SGHAT and CDR2 FQNNGV. This CDR3 has 14 residues. This CDR3 reads CASLRTGGGETQYF. DNA of the CDR3: TGTGCCAGCCTGAGAACAGGGGGAGGAGAGACCCAGTACTTC. The variable domain in full, completed from reference TRBV11-2 and TRBJ2-5, reads EAGVAQSPRYKIIEKRQSVAFWCNPISGHATLYWYQQILGQGPKLLIQFQNNGVVDDSQLPKDRFSAERLKGVDSTLKIQPAKLEDSAVYLCASLRTGGGETQYFGPGTRLLVL.

V usage is TRBV28 and J usage is TRBJ2-7; possibly TRBD1 or TRBD2 for D (5 bases each). The germline V gene encodes CDR1 MDHEN and CDR2 SYDVKM. V was cut by 7 bases and J by 3 bases, with 22 bases left in between. The CDR3 spans 16 residues. CDR3 amino acids: CASTESGTPKGYEQYF. DNA for the CDR3: TGTGCCAGCACCGAATCCGGGACCCCGAAGGGCTACGAGCAGTACTTC. Drawing the rest from reference TRBV28 and TRBJ2-7, the complete variable domain is DVKVTQSSRYLVKRTGEKVFLECVQDMDHENMFWYRQDPGLGLRLIYFSYDVKMKEKGDIPEGYSVSREKKERFSLILESASTNQTSMYLCASTESGTPKGYEQYFGPGTRLTVT.

The chain recombines TRBV5-1 with TRBJ1-1; tentatively, D is TRBD1 (5 bases). CDR3 length equals 14 residues. Trimming cost V 6 bases and J 3 bases, with 15 bases left between them. Germline V CDR1 and CDR2: SGHRS, YFSETQ. Here the CDR3 DNA reads TGCGCCAGCACCCGCGGGGGAGGGGACACTGAAGCTTTCTTT. Translation: CASTRGGGDTEAFF.

This chain links TRBV5-4 with TRBJ2-1, with 7 bases identical to TRBD2. The CDR3 contains 14 residues. Germline V gives CDR1 SGHNT, CDR2 YYREEE (reference sequence). Losses at the gene ends were 1 base for V and 9 bases for J; bases not matched to a gene: 7. CDR3 in DNA: TGTGCCAGCAGCTTGAAACGGGGGGAGAGTGAGCAGTTCTTC. It encodes CASSLKRGESEQFF.

The chain is built from TRBV6-5 and TRBJ1-2; D is unclear. Germline V gene sequence: CDR1 MNHEY, CDR2 SVGAGI. This CDR3 is built from 14 residues. The V end was cut by 3 bases, the J end by 6 bases, with 14 bases between. The CDR3 region has the DNA TGTGCCAGCAGTTATATCCCCCGATGGGATGGCTACACCTTC. This gives the protein CASSYIPRWDGYTF.